What follows describes a single TCR beta chain. 13 Jbeta primers and 60 Vbeta primers were used for the PCR. Some clones are missing from TCRdb's copy, which holds only in-frame ones; the method was immunoSEQ multiplex PCR. The sample includes about 61,000 clones, approximately 88% seen only once; the top ten take over 1.2%. The data stem from a study of cytomegalovirus exposure and HLA in healthy donors. Study-level information: Membership in the Caucasian-associated ancestry cluster was found for about 80% of 398 genotyped donors.

There are 16 residues in the CDR3. Germline V gene data show CDR1 as SGHRS and CDR2 as YFSETQ. The V and J ends lost 4 bases and 2 bases, in that order; junction bases with no gene match: 9. This rearrangement joins TRBV5-1 to TRBJ2-3; 8 bases are a match to TRBD1. The source is a young man in good health and CMV-seropositive. Source material: PBMCs. DNA for the CDR3: TGCGCCAGCAGCGGAAAGGACAGGGTAATCACAGATACGCAGTATTTT. It specifies CASSGKDRVITDTQYF.